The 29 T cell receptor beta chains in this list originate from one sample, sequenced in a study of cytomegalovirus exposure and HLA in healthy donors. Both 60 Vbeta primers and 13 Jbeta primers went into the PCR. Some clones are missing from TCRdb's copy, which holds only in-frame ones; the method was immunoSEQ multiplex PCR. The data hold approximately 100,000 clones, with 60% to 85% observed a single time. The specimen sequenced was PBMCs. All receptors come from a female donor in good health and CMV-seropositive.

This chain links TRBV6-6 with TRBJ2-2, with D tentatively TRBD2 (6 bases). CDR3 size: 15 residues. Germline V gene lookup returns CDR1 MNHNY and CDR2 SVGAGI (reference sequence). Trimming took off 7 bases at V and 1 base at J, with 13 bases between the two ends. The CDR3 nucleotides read TGTGCCAGCACGGTGACAGCGGGGAACACCGGGGAGCTGTTTTTT. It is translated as CASTVTAGNTGELFF.

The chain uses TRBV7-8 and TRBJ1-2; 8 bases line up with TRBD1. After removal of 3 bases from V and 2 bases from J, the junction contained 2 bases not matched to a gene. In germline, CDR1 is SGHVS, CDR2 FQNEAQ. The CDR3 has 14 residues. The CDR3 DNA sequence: TGTGCCAGCAGCTTCGGACAGGGAAACTATGGCTACACCTTC. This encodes CASSFGQGNYGYTF.

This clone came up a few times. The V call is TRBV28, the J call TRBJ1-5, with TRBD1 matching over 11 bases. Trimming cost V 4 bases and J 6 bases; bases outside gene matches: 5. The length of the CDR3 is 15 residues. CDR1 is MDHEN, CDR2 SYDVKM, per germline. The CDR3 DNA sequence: TGTGCCAGCAGTTCGGGACAGGGGGATCTTCAGCCCCAGCATTTT. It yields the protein CASSSGQGDLQPQHF. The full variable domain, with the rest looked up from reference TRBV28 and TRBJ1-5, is DVKVTQSSRYLVKRTGEKVFLECVQDMDHENMFWYRQDPGLGLRLIYFSYDVKMKEKGDIPEGYSVSREKKERFSLILESASTNQTSMYLCASSSGQGDLQPQHFGDGTRLSIL.

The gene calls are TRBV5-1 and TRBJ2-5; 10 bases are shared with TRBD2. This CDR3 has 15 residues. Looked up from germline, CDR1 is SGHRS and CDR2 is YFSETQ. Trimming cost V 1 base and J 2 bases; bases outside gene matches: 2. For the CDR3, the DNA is TGCGCCAGCAGCTTGACTAGCGGGGTACAAGAGACCCAGTACTTC. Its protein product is CASSLTSGVQETQYF.

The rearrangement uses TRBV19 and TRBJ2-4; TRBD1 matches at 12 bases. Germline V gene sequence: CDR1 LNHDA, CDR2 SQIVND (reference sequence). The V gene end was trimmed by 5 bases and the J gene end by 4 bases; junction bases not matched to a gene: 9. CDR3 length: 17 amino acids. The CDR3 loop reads CASSSGQGAGEKNIQYF. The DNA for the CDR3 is TGTGCCAGTAGTTCGGGACAGGGGGCCGGGGAGAAAAACATTCAGTACTTC.

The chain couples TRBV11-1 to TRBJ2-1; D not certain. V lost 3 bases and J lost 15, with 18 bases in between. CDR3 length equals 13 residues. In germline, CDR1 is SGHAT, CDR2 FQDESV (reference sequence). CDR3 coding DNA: TGTGCCAGCAGCTTCTCAGCGACGGCGTTCCGGTTCTTC. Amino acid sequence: CASSFSATAFRFF.

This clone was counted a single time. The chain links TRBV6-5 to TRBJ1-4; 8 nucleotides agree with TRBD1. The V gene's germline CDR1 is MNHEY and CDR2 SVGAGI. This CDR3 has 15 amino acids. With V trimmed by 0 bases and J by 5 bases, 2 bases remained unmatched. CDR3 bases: TGTGCCAGCAGTTACTCGGGACAGGCCAATGAAAAACTGTTTTTT. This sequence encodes CASSYSGQANEKLFF.

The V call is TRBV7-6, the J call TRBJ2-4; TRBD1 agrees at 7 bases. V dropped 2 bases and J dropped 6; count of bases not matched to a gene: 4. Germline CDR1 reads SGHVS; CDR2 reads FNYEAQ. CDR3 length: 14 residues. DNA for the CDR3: TGTGCCAGCAGCTTATACGCAGGGGGAAACATTCAGTACTTC. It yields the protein CASSLYAGGNIQYF.

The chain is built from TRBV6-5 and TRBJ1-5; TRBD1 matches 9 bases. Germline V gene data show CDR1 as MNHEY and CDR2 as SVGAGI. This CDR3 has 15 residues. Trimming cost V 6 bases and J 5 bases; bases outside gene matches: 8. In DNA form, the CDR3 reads TGTGCCAGCAGCGCGGACAGGGGCCGCCATCAGCCCCAGCATTTT. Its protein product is CASSADRGRHQPQHF.

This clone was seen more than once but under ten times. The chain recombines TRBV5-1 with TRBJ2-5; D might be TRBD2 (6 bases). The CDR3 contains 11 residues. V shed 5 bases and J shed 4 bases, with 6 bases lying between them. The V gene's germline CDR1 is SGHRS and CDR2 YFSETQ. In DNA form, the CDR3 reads TGCGCCAGCAGGGAGGGAGAGACCCAGTACTTC. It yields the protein CASREGETQYF.

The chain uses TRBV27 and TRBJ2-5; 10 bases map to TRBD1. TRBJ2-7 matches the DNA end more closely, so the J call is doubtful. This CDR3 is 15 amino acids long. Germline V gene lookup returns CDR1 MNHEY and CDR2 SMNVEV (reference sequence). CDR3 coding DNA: TGTGCCAGCACCCTCCGGGGACAGGGGAGAGACGAGCAGTACTTC. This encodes CASTLRGQGRDEQYF.

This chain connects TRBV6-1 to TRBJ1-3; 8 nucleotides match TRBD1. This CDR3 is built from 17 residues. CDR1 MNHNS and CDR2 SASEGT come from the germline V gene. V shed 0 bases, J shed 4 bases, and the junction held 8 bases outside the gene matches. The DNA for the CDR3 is TGTGCCAGCAGTGAAGCGCGTAGGACAGGGTCGGGAAACACCATATATTTT. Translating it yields CASSEARRTGSGNTIYF.

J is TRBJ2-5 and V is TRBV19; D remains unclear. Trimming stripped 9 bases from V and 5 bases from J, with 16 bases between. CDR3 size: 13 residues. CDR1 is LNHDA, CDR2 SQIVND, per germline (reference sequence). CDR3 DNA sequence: TGTGCCAGCAGAGGCGCCCCCGGGGAGACCCAGTACTTC. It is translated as CASRGAPGETQYF.

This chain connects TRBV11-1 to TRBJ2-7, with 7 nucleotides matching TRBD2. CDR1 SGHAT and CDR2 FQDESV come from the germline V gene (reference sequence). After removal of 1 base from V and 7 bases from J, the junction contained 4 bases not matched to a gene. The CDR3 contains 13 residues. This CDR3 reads CASSLERDSEQYF. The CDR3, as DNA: TGTGCCAGCAGCTTAGAGCGGGATAGTGAGCAGTACTTC.

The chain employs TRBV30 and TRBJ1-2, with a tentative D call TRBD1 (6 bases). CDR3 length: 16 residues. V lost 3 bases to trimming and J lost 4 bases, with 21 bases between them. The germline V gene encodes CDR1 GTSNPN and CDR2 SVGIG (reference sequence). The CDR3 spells CAWRPRGGQRVYGYTF. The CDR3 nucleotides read TGTGCCTGGAGACCTCGGGGGGGGCAAAGGGTCTATGGCTACACCTTC.

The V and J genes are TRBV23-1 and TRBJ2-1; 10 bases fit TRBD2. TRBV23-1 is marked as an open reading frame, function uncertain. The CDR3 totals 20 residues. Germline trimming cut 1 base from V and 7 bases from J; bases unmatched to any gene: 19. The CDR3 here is CASSQCRLAGRSGLWNEQFF. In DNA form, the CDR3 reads TGCGCCAGCAGTCAATGCAGACTAGCGGGTCGGTCGGGCCTCTGGAATGAGCAGTTCTTC.

The CDR3 spells CASSRGDQGNYGYTF. The CDR3 DNA reads as TGCGCCAGCAGCCGGGGGGACCAGGGAAACTATGGCTACACCTTC. This chain uses TRBV4-3 with TRBJ1-2; D perhaps matches TRBD1 (5 bases). With 4 bases removed from V and 2 bases from J, the gap between germline ends came to 14 bases. Germline lookup yields CDR1 LGHNA and CDR2 YSLEER. The CDR3 spans 15 residues.

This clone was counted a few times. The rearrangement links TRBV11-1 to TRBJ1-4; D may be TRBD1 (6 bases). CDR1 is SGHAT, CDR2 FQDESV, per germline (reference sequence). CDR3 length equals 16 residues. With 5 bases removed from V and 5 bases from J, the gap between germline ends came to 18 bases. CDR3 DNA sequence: TGTGCCAGCAGCCCCGGGGCATCAGGGGAAAATGAAAAACTGTTTTTT. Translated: CASSPGASGENEKLFF.

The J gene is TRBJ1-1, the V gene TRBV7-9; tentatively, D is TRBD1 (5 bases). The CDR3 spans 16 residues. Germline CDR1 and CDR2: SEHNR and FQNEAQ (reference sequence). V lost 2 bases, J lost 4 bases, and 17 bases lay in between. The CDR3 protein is CASSLYRFQGSTEAFF. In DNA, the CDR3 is TGTGCCAGCAGCTTATATCGGTTTCAGGGAAGCACTGAAGCTTTCTTT.

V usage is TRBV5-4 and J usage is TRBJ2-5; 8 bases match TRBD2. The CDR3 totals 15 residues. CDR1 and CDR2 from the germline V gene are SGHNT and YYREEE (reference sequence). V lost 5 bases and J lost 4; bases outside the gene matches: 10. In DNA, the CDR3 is TGTGCCAGCAGTAACCGACTAGCGCAGTCAGAGACCCAGTACTTC. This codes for CASSNRLAQSETQYF.

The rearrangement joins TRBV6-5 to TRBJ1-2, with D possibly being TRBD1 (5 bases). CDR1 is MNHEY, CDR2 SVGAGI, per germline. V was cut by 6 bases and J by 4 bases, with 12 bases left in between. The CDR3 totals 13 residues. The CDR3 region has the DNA TGTGCCAGCAGGGACCCCCAGGGCTATGGCTACACCTTC. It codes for CASRDPQGYGYTF.

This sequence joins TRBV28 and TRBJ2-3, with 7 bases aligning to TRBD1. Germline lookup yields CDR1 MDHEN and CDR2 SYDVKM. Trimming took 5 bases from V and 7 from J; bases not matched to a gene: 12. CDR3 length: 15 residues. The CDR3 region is CASSTHSTGKNTQYF. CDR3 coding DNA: TGTGCCAGCAGTACCCATTCGACAGGGAAGAATACGCAGTATTTT.

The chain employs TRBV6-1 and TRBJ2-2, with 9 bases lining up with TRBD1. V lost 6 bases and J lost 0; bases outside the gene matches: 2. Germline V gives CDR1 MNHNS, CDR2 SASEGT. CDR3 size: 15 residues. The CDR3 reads CASSRDRANTGELFF. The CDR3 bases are TGTGCCAGCAGCAGGGACAGGGCGAACACCGGGGAGCTGTTTTTT.

Here the CDR3 reads CASSDPGAGNTIYF. The CDR3 DNA is TGTGCCAGCAGTGACCCTGGGGCCGGAAACACCATATATTTT. The rearrangement uses TRBV27 and TRBJ1-3; D might be TRBD1 (5 bases). V was shortened by 5 bases and J by 4 bases, with 12 bases between the two germline ends. CDR1 and CDR2 from the germline V gene are MNHEY and SMNVEV (reference sequence). CDR3 length equals 14 residues.

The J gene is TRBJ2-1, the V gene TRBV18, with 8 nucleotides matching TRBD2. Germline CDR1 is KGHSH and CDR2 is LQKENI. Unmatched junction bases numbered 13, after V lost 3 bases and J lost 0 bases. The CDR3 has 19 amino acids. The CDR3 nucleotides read TGTGCCAGCTCACCGGCGGGAGAGGCTAGCGGGTACTCCTACAATGAGCAGTTCTTC. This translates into CASSPAGEASGYSYNEQFF.

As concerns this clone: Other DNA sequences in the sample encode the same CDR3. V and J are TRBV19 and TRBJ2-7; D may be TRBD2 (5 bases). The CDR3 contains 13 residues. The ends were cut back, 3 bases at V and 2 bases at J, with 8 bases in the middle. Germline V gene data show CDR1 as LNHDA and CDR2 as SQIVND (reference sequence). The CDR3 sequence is CASSIRGTYEQYF. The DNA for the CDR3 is TGTGCCAGTAGTATCCGGGGAACCTACGAGCAGTACTTC.

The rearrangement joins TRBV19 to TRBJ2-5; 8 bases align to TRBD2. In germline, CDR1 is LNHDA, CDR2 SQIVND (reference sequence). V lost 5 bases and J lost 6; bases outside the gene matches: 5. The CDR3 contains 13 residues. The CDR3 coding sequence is TGTGCCAGTAGTTGGACTAGCACAAAGACCCAGTACTTC. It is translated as CASSWTSTKTQYF.

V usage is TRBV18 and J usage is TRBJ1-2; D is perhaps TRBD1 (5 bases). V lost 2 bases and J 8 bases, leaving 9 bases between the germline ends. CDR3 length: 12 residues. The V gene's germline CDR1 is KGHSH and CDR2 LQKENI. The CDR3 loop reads CASSPSGEGYTF. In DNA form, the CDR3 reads TGTGCCAGCTCACCATCGGGGGAAGGCTACACCTTC.

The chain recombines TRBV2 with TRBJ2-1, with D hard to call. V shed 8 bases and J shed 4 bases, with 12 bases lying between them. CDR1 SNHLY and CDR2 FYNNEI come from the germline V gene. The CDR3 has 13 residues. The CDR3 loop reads CASAAEAYNEQFF. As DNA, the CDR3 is TGTGCCAGCGCGGCAGAGGCTTACAATGAGCAGTTCTTC.